These T cell receptor beta chains were read from a single sample in a study of T cells after posttransplantation cyclophosphamide. Data came from immunoSEQ multiplex PCR; TCRdb stores just in-frame clones and leaves some out. The sample yields roughly 49,000 clones, more than 70% seen once. Sequencing input: PBMCs. All receptors come from a man aged 30 to 45 with a blood cancer, CMV-positive, and with a related stem cell donor. Each CDR3 is given with its conserved first and last residue. The D gene is left open where the match is weak. Clone size is not always given. Where it is, it says once, few, many or a class for expanded clones.

NA | TRBJ2-3 | TRBV7-2 | TRBD1 | TGTGCCAGCAGCCGAAGACAGGGGCAGGGAGATACGCAGTATTTT | CASSRRQGQGDTQYF
NA | TRBJ1-2 | TRBV15 | NA | TGTGCCACCAGCAGGCGCATGTATGATGGCTACACCTTC | CATSRRMYDGYTF
NA | TRBJ1-2 | TRBV7-2 | NA | TGTGCCAGCAGCTTAGACGGGAACGGCTACACCTTC | CASSLDGNGYTF
NA | TRBJ2-3 | TRBV9 | TRBD1 | TGTGCCAGCAGCGGCGGGACAGGAGGGGTGGATACGCAGTATTTT | CASSGGTGGVDTQYF
NA | TRBJ2-1 | TRBV7-3 | TRBD1 | TGTGCCAGCAGCCCACAACCCCGGGACAGGGGGGGCAATGAGCAGTTCTTC | CASSPQPRDRGGNEQFF
once | TRBJ2-2 | TRBV29-1 | TRBD2 | TGCAGCGCCGGCGAACTAGCGGTGACGAACACCGGGGAGCTGTTTTTT | CSAGELAVTNTGELFF
NA | TRBJ2-7 | TRBV6-1 | NA | TGTGCCAGCAGAACACTAAACTACGAGCAGTACTTC | CASRTLNYEQYF
NA | TRBJ2-7 | TRBV4-3 | NA | TGCGCCAGCAGCCAAGGTCCAGGGGCAGGAGGTTACGAGCAGTACTTC | CASSQGPGAGGYEQYF
NA | TRBJ2-3 | TRBV29-1 | NA | TGCAGCGTTGAGGACTCGTTCCTGGGCACAGATACGCAGTATTTT | CSVEDSFLGTDTQYF
NA | TRBJ2-1 | TRBV25-1 | TRBD2 | TGTGCCAGCAGTGAATATTCGATGACTAGCGGGCTCTACAATGAGCAGTTCTTC | CASSEYSMTSGLYNEQFF
NA | TRBJ2-7 | TRBV7-8 | NA | TGTGCCAGCAGCTCAGACACGTCCTTCAACGAGCAGTACTTC | CASSSDTSFNEQYF
NA | TRBJ2-1 | TRBV7-2 | NA | TGTGCCAGCAGCTTGCCGGGATTATACAATGAGCAGTTCTTC | CASSLPGLYNEQFF
NA | TRBJ2-7 | TRBV7-9 | NA | TGTGCCAGCAGCTCCTTTTCCTACGAGCAGTACTTC | CASSSFSYEQYF
once | TRBJ2-1 | TRBV12-2 | NA | TGTGCAAGTCGCTTAGACCAGTCAACGTCCAATGAGCAGTTCTTC | CASRLDQSTSNEQFF
NA | TRBJ2-2 | TRBV6-6 | NA | TGTGCCAGCAGTCCCCCAGGGGCGGTGAACACCGGGGAGCTGTTTTTT | CASSPPGAVNTGELFF
NA | TRBJ2-7 | TRBV5-1 | NA | TGCGCCAGCAGCTCTATTACCGCGGGCGAGCAGTACTTC | CASSSITAGEQYF
NA | TRBJ1-1 | TRBV7-3 | NA | TGTGCCAGCAGCTTAACTGGGAGAGAAACTGAAGCTTTCTTT | CASSLTGRETEAFF
NA | TRBJ2-1 | TRBV5-4 | NA | TGTGCCAGCAGCTTCGGCGGGGCTCTGTTCAATGAGCAGTTCTTC | CASSFGGALFNEQFF
NA | TRBJ1-4 | TRBV2 | NA | TGTGCCAGCAGTGAAGGGGTTGGAGGGAGTATTGAAAAACTGTTTTTT | CASSEGVGGSIEKLFF
NA | TRBJ2-1 | TRBV6-1 | TRBD2 | TGTGCCAGCAGTGAAGTTGGGACTAACTACAATGAGCAGTTCTTC | CASSEVGTNYNEQFF
NA | TRBJ2-7 | TRBV5-6 | NA | TGTGCCAGCAGCTTGCGGGGGTCCTACGAGCAGTACTTC | CASSLRGSYEQYF
NA | TRBJ2-1 | TRBV9 | TRBD2 | TGTGCCAGCAGCGCTCGACTAGCGGGAACCGGGCATGAGCAGTTCTTC | CASSARLAGTGHEQFF
NA | TRBJ2-2 | TRBV27 | TRBD1 | TGTGCCAGCAGTTGGACAGGGCTTATCGGGGAGCTGTTTTTT | CASSWTGLIGELFF
NA | TRBJ2-1 | TRBV11-2 | NA | TGTGCCAGCACCGCCCAGAGGGTTGAGCAGTTCTTC | CASTAQRVEQFF
NA | TRBJ2-5 | TRBV15 | NA | TGTGCCACCAGCGTCCTAGGCGGGGAGACCCAGTACTTC | CATSVLGGETQYF
NA | TRBJ2-7 | TRBV5-1 | NA | TGCGCCAGCAGCCGGACGAGGGAGGTCGAATCCTACGAGCAGTACTTC | CASSRTREVESYEQYF
NA | TRBJ1-3 | TRBV27 | TRBD1 | TGTGCCACCAACCGGGACAGGGGGCTATCTGGAAACACCATATATTTT | CATNRDRGLSGNTIYF
NA | TRBJ2-2 | TRBV7-9 | TRBD2 | TGTGCCAGCAGCCCCACGGGACTAGCGGGAGGTTCGAAGACCGGGGAGCTGTTTTTT | CASSPTGLAGGSKTGELFF
NA | TRBJ2-3 | TRBV7-9 | TRBD2 | TGTGCCAGCACCAAACTAGCGGGAGTGGGTGCACGCACAGATACGCAGTATTTT | CASTKLAGVGARTDTQYF
NA | TRBJ2-1 | TRBV5-1 | TRBD2 | TGCGCCAGCAGCCCCGGGACTAGCGGGAGTCCCTACAATGAGCAGTTCTTC | CASSPGTSGSPYNEQFF
once | TRBJ2-7 | TRBV15 | NA | TGTGCCACCAGCAGAGATTTATCCTACGAGCAGTACTTC | CATSRDLSYEQYF
NA | TRBJ2-1 | TRBV28 | NA | TGTGCCAGCATTTCGAGGGAAAACAATGAGCAGTTCTTC | CASISRENNEQFF
NA | TRBJ2-5 | TRBV15 | NA | TGTGCCACCAGCAGAGATCAGGGATCCCAAGAGACCCAGTACTTC | CATSRDQGSQETQYF
NA | TRBJ2-5 | TRBV14 | TRBD1 | TGTGCCAGCAGCCTACCCGGGACAGATCAAGAGACCCAGTACTTC | CASSLPGTDQETQYF
NA | TRBJ1-5 | TRBV27 | NA | TGTGCCAGCAGTTTACCGGCAGAGGTTAGCAATCAGCCCCAGCATTTT | CASSLPAEVSNQPQHF
NA | TRBJ1-5 | TRBV2 | NA | TGTGCCAGCAGTGCCATAGCGGGGCGTAGCAATCAGCCCCAGCATTTT | CASSAIAGRSNQPQHF
NA | TRBJ1-3 | TRBV6-1 | NA | TGTGCCAGCAGTGAAATGATGGGGAGTGGTAACACCATATATTTT | CASSEMMGSGNTIYF
NA | TRBJ1-5 | TRBV19 | TRBD1 | TGTGCCACCCAAGGGGGACAGGGAAGCAATCAGCCCCAGCATTTT | CATQGGQGSNQPQHF
NA | TRBJ1-5 | TRBV4-1 | NA | TGCGCCAGCAGCCAAGGGGTTAGAACCGCCGGGCAGCCCCAGCATTTT | CASSQGVRTAGQPQHF
NA | TRBJ2-1 | TRBV19 | TRBD2 | TGTGCCAGTAGATCAAACTCCGGGACTAGCGGCTTGAGCTCCTACAATGAGCAGTTCTTC | CASRSNSGTSGLSSYNEQFF
NA | TRBJ1-1 | TRBV19 | NA | TGTGCCAGTAGTATAAACTTCGGTAGGGGGAACGCGAACACTGAAGCTTTCTTT | CASSINFGRGNANTEAFF
once | TRBJ2-3 | TRBV15 | TRBD2 | TGTGCCACCAGTCTAGCGGGACCAGATACGCAGTATTTT | CATSLAGPDTQYF
NA | TRBJ2-1 | TRBV27 | NA | TGTGCCAGCAGTTATTCCCAGGGGCTCAATGAGCAGTTCTTC | CASSYSQGLNEQFF
NA | TRBJ2-7 | TRBV6-1 | TRBD1 | TGTGCCAGCAGTGGGGGACAGGGTGTCTCCTACGAGCAGTACTTC | CASSGGQGVSYEQYF
once | TRBJ2-3 | TRBV4-2 | TRBD2 | TGTGCCAGCAGCCAAGGAGGTAGCGGGAGGGCCCCAGATACGCAGTATTTT | CASSQGGSGRAPDTQYF
NA | TRBJ2-1 | TRBV11-3 | TRBD2 | TGTGCCAGCAGCTCCGGGGGACTAGCGGTTAGCTCCTACAATGAGCAGTTCTTC | CASSSGGLAVSSYNEQFF
NA | TRBJ2-3 | TRBV7-3 | NA | TGTGCCAGCAGCTTGGGGACTCCCCGCACAGATACGCAGTATTTT | CASSLGTPRTDTQYF
NA | TRBJ1-2 | TRBV28 | NA | TGTGCCAGCAGTTTAGGACAGACCTATGGCTACACCTTC | CASSLGQTYGYTF
NA | TRBJ2-7 | TRBV5-1 | NA | TGCGCCAGCAGCTTGGGGGCCTCGAGAACCTACGAGCAGTACTTC | CASSLGASRTYEQYF
NA | TRBJ1-1 | TRBV29-1 | NA | TGCAGCGTTGAAGATGTGCGGGGGGCTGAAGCTTTCTTT | CSVEDVRGAEAFF